This T cell receptor (beta chain) comes out of a study of T cell repertoires in cytomegalovirus infection. About this clonotype itself: Its target is unknown.

V was clipped by 4 bases and J by 4 bases, with 15 bases between them. CDR1 is SGHNT and CDR2 is YYREEE in the germline V gene (reference sequence). This CDR3 is built from 15 residues. A single record per CDR3 protein comes from TCRdb applying MiXCR to the reads. The profile shows roughly 310,000 distinct CDR3 sequences, about 17% of them singletons. Regarding the study as a whole: The ex vivo response was dominated by HLA-C-restricted CMV-specific TCR beta clonotypes.

V gene TRBV5-4 combines with J gene TRBJ1-3; D unclear. The sequenced sample was PBMCs. The TCR sequence derives from a human donor in good health (CMV status not recorded). Some clones in this sample may be carry-over from other donors' samples. The CDR3 sequence is CASSVGLGRGNTIYF. The CDR3 coding sequence is TGTGCCAGCAGCGTTGGCCTGGGGAGGGGAAACACCATATATTTT.